This T cell receptor beta chain was sequenced in a study of cytomegalovirus exposure and HLA in healthy donors. Study outcomes and limitations: Based on reports, TCR beta sequences accurately predicted HLA-A and HLA-B alleles for most subjects. When analyzed later, a missense DCLRE1C variant was found to be linked to TCR beta V- and J-gene trimming. Most TCR sequences showed up rarely, but some public TCRs showed up in many donors. Previous analysis showed most TCR beta V segments were productive about 90% or about 30% of the time.

The PCR used 60 Vbeta and 13 Jbeta primers. Sequencing was performed with immunoSEQ multiplex PCR; in TCRdb, only in-frame clones are kept and a portion is missing. The table has about 150,000 clones, around 78% seen once. In its sample, this clone was seen a few times. Its specificity is unknown. Trimming left V 6 bases short and J 11 bases short, with 13 bases between. Germline V gives CDR1 MRHNA, CDR2 SNTAGT. This CDR3 spans 11 amino acids. The gene calls are TRBV6-4 and TRBJ1-1, with D maybe TRBD1 (6 bases). The TCR sequence derives from a middle-aged man in good health and CMV-seronegative. The sequencing input was PBMCs. CDR3 sequence (DNA): TGTGCCAGCAGACAGGGCTCGACGGCTTTCTTT. This codes for CASRQGSTAFF.